This T cell receptor (beta chain) was observed in a study of CD8 T cells in Susac syndrome. RNA amounts of roughly 0.45 to 1 ug underwent reverse transcription with random hexamers. TCRdb recomputed calls from the immunoSEQ multiplex PCR reads with MiXCR, one row per CDR3 protein. The sample has around 150,000 distinct CDR3 sequences, approximately 95% seen once. Input material: CD4+ T cells from PBMCs. The source is a human donor with multiple sclerosis.

CDR3 residues: CASSLTSGFSYEQYF. The CDR3 region has the DNA TGTGCCAGCAGTTTAACTAGCGGATTTTCCTACGAGCAGTACTTC. The chain combines TRBV27 with TRBJ2-7, with 8 bases lining up with TRBD2. J was trimmed by 1 base and V by 2 bases; bases with no gene match: 4. Germline V gene lookup returns CDR1 MNHEY and CDR2 SMNVEV (reference sequence). This CDR3 has 15 amino acids.